One and the same sample provided the 7 T cell receptor beta chains below, sequenced in a study of human T cells and chemical hapten exposure. TCRdb recomputed calls from the RACE reads with MiXCR, one row per CDR3 protein. The sample lists 200,000 to 300,000 distinct CDR3 sequences; 8.6% were seen once. The sample's time point: pre-sensitization, week 0. Regarding treatment: therapeutic diphenylcyclopropenone sensitization with weekly scalp DPC. Source: whole blood, taken in connection with sensitization to the hapten diphenylcyclopropenone (DPC). The receptors were sampled from a woman between 40 and 50 years old with alopecia areata. Some clones in this sample may be carry-over from other donors' samples.

In this sample, this clonotype turned up a few times. V usage is TRBV6-1 and J usage is TRBJ2-3; D possibly corresponds to TRBD2 (5 bases). Germline-derived CDR1 and CDR2 are MNHNS and SASEGT. The CDR3 contains 12 residues. The V and J ends lost 1 base and 7 bases respectively, with 6 bases between them. The CDR3 here is CASSEGGYTQYF. CDR3 nucleotide sequence: TGTGCCAGCAGTGAAGGCGGGTATACGCAGTATTTT.

Many counts were recorded for this clonotype. The J gene is TRBJ2-3, the V gene TRBV15; no clear D. This CDR3 contains 11 residues. CDR1 and CDR2 (germline): LNHNV, YYDKDF (reference sequence). The V end was cut by 8 bases, the J end by 2 bases, with 5 bases between. The CDR3 loop reads CATGDTDTQYF. The CDR3 DNA is TGTGCCACCGGGGACACAGATACGCAGTATTTT.

This clonotype was seen ten or more times. The chain has TRBV3-1 and TRBJ2-5; D could derive from TRBD1 or TRBD2 (5 bases each). V was cut by 4 bases and J by 4 bases, with 13 bases left in between. Per germline, CDR1 LGHDT and CDR2 YNNKEL (reference sequence). The CDR3 has 14 amino acids. The CDR3 DNA follows: TGTGCCAGCAGCCCTTCTTTGAGGGGAGAGACCCAGTACTTC. Residues: CASSPSLRGETQYF.

This clonotype was detected many times. As DNA, the CDR3 is TGTGCCAGCAGCCCCCGGGACAGGGTTGGGGAGCTGTTTTTT. Protein product: CASSPRDRVGELFF. The chain uses TRBV9 and TRBJ2-2, with 9 bases lining up with TRBD1. The CDR3 covers 14 residues. The junction had 6 bases not matched to a gene; V was cut back by 4 bases and J by 8 bases. Germline CDR1 is SGDLS and CDR2 is YYNGEE.

This clonotype was picked up many times. The CDR3, as DNA: TGTGCCAGCATCGGAGACTTCCAAAACAATGAGCAGTTCTTC. Its protein product is CASIGDFQNNEQFF. The chain uses TRBV27 and TRBJ2-1, with D unclear. The V and J ends lost 7 bases and 5 bases respectively, with 15 bases between them. This CDR3 comprises 14 residues. CDR1 and CDR2 (germline): MNHEY, SMNVEV (reference sequence).

This clonotype was counted a few times. V usage is TRBV2 and J usage is TRBJ1-4; 7 bases fit TRBD1. V lost 0 bases to trimming and J lost 0 bases; unmatched junction nucleotides: 19. Germline CDR1 reads SNHLY; CDR2 reads FYNNEI. This CDR3 comprises 22 residues. The CDR3 protein is CASSEAFDIRQGGVATNEKLFF. CDR3 nucleotide sequence: TGTGCCAGCAGTGAAGCGTTCGATATTAGACAGGGAGGGGTTGCAACTAATGAAAAACTGTTTTTT. Complete variable domain (other parts from reference TRBV2 and TRBJ1-4): EPEVTQTPSHQVTQMGQEVILRCVPISNHLYFYWYRQILGQKVEFLVSFYNNEISEKSEIFDDQFSVERPDGSNFTLKIRSTKLEDSAMYFCASSEAFDIRQGGVATNEKLFFGSGTQLSVL.

V and J are TRBV2 and TRBJ2-3; no clear D gene. Germline values: CDR1 SNHLY, CDR2 FYNNEI. Trimming shortened V by 7 bases and J by 1 base, and 15 bases separated the two germline ends. The CDR3 is made up of 15 amino acids. This chain's CDR3 is CASIKGQVGTDTQYF. The CDR3 DNA reads TGTGCCAGCATAAAAGGGCAAGTCGGCACAGATACGCAGTATTTT.